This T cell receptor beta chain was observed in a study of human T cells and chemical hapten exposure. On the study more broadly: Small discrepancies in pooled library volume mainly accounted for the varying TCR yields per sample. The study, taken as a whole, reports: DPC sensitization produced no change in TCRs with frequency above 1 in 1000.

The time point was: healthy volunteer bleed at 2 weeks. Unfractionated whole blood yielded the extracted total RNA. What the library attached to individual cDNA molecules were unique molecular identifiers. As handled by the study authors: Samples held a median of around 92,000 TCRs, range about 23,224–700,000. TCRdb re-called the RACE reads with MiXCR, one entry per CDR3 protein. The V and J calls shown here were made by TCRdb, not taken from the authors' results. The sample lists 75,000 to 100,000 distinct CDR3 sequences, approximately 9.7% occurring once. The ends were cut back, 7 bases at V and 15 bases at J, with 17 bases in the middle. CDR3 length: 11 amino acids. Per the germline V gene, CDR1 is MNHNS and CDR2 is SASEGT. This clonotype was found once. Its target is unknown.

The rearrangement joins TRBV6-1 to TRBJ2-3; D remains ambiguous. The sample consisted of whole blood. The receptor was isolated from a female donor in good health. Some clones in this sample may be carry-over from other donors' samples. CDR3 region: CASMKNRMDYF. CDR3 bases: TGTGCCAGCATGAAGAACCGGATGGATTATTTT.